Listed here are 4 T cell receptor beta chains from one sample, sequenced in a study of early T cells in non-severe SARS-CoV-2 infection. MiXCR, run by TCRdb on the 5' RACE reads, gives a single entry per CDR3 protein. This sample yields 97,000 or so distinct CDR3 sequences, of which under 15% are seen a single time; approximately 6% belongs to the top ten. The sequenced sample was whole blood. The receptors were gathered from an adult who was a healthcare worker with PCR-confirmed SARS-CoV-2 infection or an uninfected control (not recorded which).

This chain connects TRBV7-6 to TRBJ2-1; 7 positions agree with TRBD2. Germline V gene data show CDR1 as SGHVS and CDR2 as FNYEAQ. The CDR3 is 16 residues long. V lost 2 bases, J lost 0 bases, and 4 bases stayed unmatched. Here the CDR3 DNA reads TGTGCCAGCAGCTTAACGGGCGGGAGCTCCTACAATGAGCAGTTCTTC. Amino acids: CASSLTGGSSYNEQFF.

This clonotype was observed a few times. The chain uses TRBV2 and TRBJ2-5; D is unresolved. The CDR3 runs 11 residues. The germline V and J ends were trimmed by 8 bases and 7 bases, with 11 bases remaining between them. The germline gives CDR1 SNHLY, CDR2 FYNNEI. This CDR3 is CASVIEVTQYF. The CDR3 DNA sequence: TGTGCCAGCGTAATAGAGGTGACCCAGTACTTC.

This clonotype was recorded at least ten times. The rearrangement uses TRBV20-1 and TRBJ1-6, with TRBD1 matching over 7 bases. CDR3 length: 13 amino acids. After removal of 4 bases from V and 5 bases from J, the junction contained 2 bases not matched to a gene. CDR1 DFQATT and CDR2 SNEGSKA come from the germline V gene (reference sequence). The CDR3 loop is CSAKGANNSPLHF. CDR3 bases: TGCAGTGCTAAGGGGGCAAATAATTCACCCCTCCACTTT.

There are many counts of this clonotype. This chain links TRBV28 with TRBJ2-7; D may match TRBD1 or TRBD2 (6 bases each). The length of the CDR3 is 14 residues. CDR1 is MDHEN and CDR2 is SYDVKM in the germline V gene. V shed 3 bases and J shed 3 bases, with 12 bases lying between them. In DNA, the CDR3 is TGTGCCAGCAGTTTGGGACATAGCGGCTACGAGCAGTACTTC. It encodes CASSLGHSGYEQYF.